This entry lists 21 T cell receptor beta chains sequenced from one sample in a study of cytomegalovirus exposure and HLA in healthy donors. 60 Vbeta and 13 Jbeta primers were used in PCR. TCRdb's table, derived via immunoSEQ multiplex PCR, lists solely in-frame clones and lacks some. The sample has some 210,000 clones; about 80% are singletons. Sequenced material: PBMCs. These receptors originate from a woman between 45 and 65 years old in good health and CMV-seropositive.

This clone has only a few counts. The chain joins TRBV4-3 to TRBJ2-1, with TRBD2 as a possible D gene (6 bases). V lost 4 bases and J lost 2, with 15 bases in between. CDR1 and CDR2 (germline): LGHNA, YSLEER. CDR3 length: 16 amino acids. The CDR3 spells CASSLTGTLTYNEQFF. DNA for the CDR3: TGCGCCAGCAGCCTCACCGGGACTTTGACCTACAATGAGCAGTTCTTC.

V usage is TRBV19 and J usage is TRBJ2-5; TRBD1 agrees at 7 bases. Germline values: CDR1 LNHDA, CDR2 SQIVND (reference sequence). CDR3 length: 14 amino acids. With V trimmed by 6 bases and J by 0 bases, 4 bases remained unmatched. The CDR3 region is CASRTGTDQETQYF. CDR3 DNA sequence: TGTGCCAGTAGGACAGGGACGGACCAAGAGACCCAGTACTTC.

The table lists this clone with a few counts. V and J are TRBV15 and TRBJ2-7, with 10 positions matching TRBD2. V was pared by 4 bases and J by 4 bases, with 7 bases of the junction left unmatched. The CDR3 has 15 amino acids. Per germline, CDR1 LNHNV and CDR2 YYDKDF (reference sequence). CDR3: CATSIQRGGRYEQYF. The CDR3 DNA reads as TGTGCCACCAGCATACAGCGGGGGGGCCGGTACGAGCAGTACTTC.

This sequence joins TRBV11-2 and TRBJ1-1; no definite D call. CDR1 is SGHAT, CDR2 FQNNGV, per germline. The CDR3 contains 14 residues. Trimming removed 5 bases at V and 0 bases at J, with 10 bases between. The CDR3 bases are TGTGCCAGCAGCCCGAGACTGGTGAACACTGAAGCTTTCTTT. Translating gives CASSPRLVNTEAFF.

The chain links TRBV18 to TRBJ2-5; a possible D gene is TRBD1 (5 bases). Germline CDR1 reads KGHSH; CDR2 reads LQKENI. The CDR3 length is 11 residues. Trimming took off 4 bases at V and 5 bases at J, with 5 bases between the two ends. The CDR3 DNA sequence: TGTGCCAGCTCACAGGGGGAGACCCAGTACTTC. The encoded protein is CASSQGETQYF.

This chain uses TRBV19 with TRBJ1-1; D is unresolved. V shed 3 bases and J shed 1 base, with 9 bases lying between them. Germline V CDR1 and CDR2: LNHDA, SQIVND (reference sequence). The CDR3 is made up of 14 amino acids. CDR3 coding DNA: TGTGCCAGTAGTATTACAGTGACGAACACTGAAGCTTTCTTT. Its translation is CASSITVTNTEAFF.

The chain uses TRBV5-1 and TRBJ1-1, with 9 bases that match TRBD1. J was trimmed by 4 bases and V by 1 base; bases with no gene match: 8. Germline CDR1 SGHRS, CDR2 YFSETQ. The CDR3 loop spans 16 amino acids. The CDR3 region is CASSLKQTGGSTEAFF. In nucleotides, the CDR3 is TGCGCCAGCAGCTTGAAGCAGACAGGGGGATCCACTGAAGCTTTCTTT.

CDR3 DNA sequence: TGTGCCAGCAGCCTGGGACTAGCGGGGTTCACCGGGGAGCTGTTTTTT. Its protein product is CASSLGLAGFTGELFF. The V and J genes are TRBV5-4 and TRBJ2-2; 13 bases match TRBD2. The CDR3 is 16 amino acids. CDR1 is SGHNT, CDR2 YYREEE, per germline (reference sequence). After removal of 4 bases from V and 4 bases from J, the junction contained 4 bases not matched to a gene. The variable domain in full, completed from reference TRBV5-4 and TRBJ2-2, reads ETGVTQSPTHLIKTRGQQVTLRCSSQSGHNTVSWYQQALGQGPQFIFQYYREEENGRGNFPPRFSGLQFPNYSSELNVNALELDDSALYLCASSLGLAGFTGELFFGEGSRLTVL.

The genes are TRBV6-5 and TRBJ1-1; TRBD1 is a possible D gene (5 bases). The CDR3 runs 13 residues. Trimming shortened V by 1 base and J by 7 bases, and 10 bases separated the two germline ends. The germline V gene encodes CDR1 MNHEY and CDR2 SVGAGI. The CDR3 reads CASSYFGGSEAFF. CDR3 DNA sequence: TGTGCCAGCAGTTACTTCGGGGGAAGTGAAGCTTTCTTT.

The sample holds one count of this clone. This chain joins TRBV5-4 and TRBJ1-6, with TRBD1 matching 7 bases. This CDR3 is 16 amino acids long. The germline V gene encodes CDR1 SGHNT and CDR2 YYREEE (reference sequence). V dropped 4 bases and J dropped 7; count of bases not matched to a gene: 11. CDR3 in DNA: TGTGCCAGCAGCCCTTGGTCCGGGACAGAGAATTCACCCCTCCACTTT. Translation gives CASSPWSGTENSPLHF.

This chain uses TRBV25-1 with TRBJ2-5; D may be TRBD1 (6 bases). The length of the CDR3 is 13 residues. V was shortened by 7 bases and J by 5 bases, with 14 bases between the two germline ends. Germline-derived CDR1 and CDR2 are MGHDK and SYGVNS. The CDR3 loop is CASKHRVRETQYF. DNA of the CDR3: TGTGCCAGCAAACACAGGGTCCGGGAGACCCAGTACTTC.

In the case of this clone: One end of the junction does not line up with germline, which may come from a read error. The genes are TRBV11-2 and TRBJ1-2; the D is unclear. The CDR3 runs to 11 residues. The germline CDR1 and CDR2 sequences are SGHAT and FQNNGV. This chain's CDR3 is CASSLGHSSVF. The CDR3 DNA reads TGTGCCAGCAGCTTAGGGCACAGTTCGGTCTTC. Full variable domain (remainder filled in from reference TRBV11-2 and TRBJ1-2): EAGVAQSPRYKIIEKRQSVAFWCNPISGHATLYWYQQILGQGPKLLIQFQNNGVVDDSQLPKDRFSAERLKGVDSTLKIQPAKLEDSAVYLCASSLGHSSVFGSGTRLTVV.

V and J are TRBV5-6 and TRBJ2-3; the match to TRBD2 covers 10 bases. V shed 5 bases, J shed 2 bases, and the junction held 5 bases outside the gene matches. CDR3 length equals 15 residues. Germline V gives CDR1 SGHDT, CDR2 YYEEEE. The CDR3 nucleotides are TGTGCCAGCAGGCCCCTAGCGGGGGACACAGATACGCAGTATTTT. This codes for CASRPLAGDTDTQYF.

V usage is TRBV28 and J usage is TRBJ1-3; tentatively, D is TRBD1 (5 bases). The CDR3 consists of 14 residues. Trimming pared 3 bases from V and 4 bases from J, leaving 10 bases between. Germline V gene lookup returns CDR1 MDHEN and CDR2 SYDVKM. CDR3 amino acids: CASSFGGAGNTIYF. In DNA, the CDR3 is TGTGCCAGCAGTTTCGGGGGAGCCGGAAACACCATATATTTT.

This rearrangement joins TRBV25-1 to TRBJ1-1; 8 positions match TRBD1. CDR3 size: 17 residues. Germline trimming cut 3 bases from V and 0 bases from J; bases unmatched to any gene: 9. Germline CDR1 MGHDK, CDR2 SYGVNS. The chain's CDR3 is CASSDAGGRYLNTEAFF. The CDR3 DNA follows: TGTGCCAGCAGTGACGCAGGGGGCCGCTACCTGAACACTGAAGCTTTCTTT. The whole variable domain, remainder taken from reference TRBV25-1 and TRBJ1-1, is EADIYQTPRYLVIGTGKKITLECSQTMGHDKMYWYQQDPGMELHLIHYSYGVNSTEKGDLSSESTVSRIRTEHFPLTLESARPSHTSQYLCASSDAGGRYLNTEAFFGQGTRLTVV.

J is TRBJ2-3 and V is TRBV5-1; D is uncertain. The CDR3 totals 16 residues. V was clipped by 0 bases and J by 0 bases, with 11 bases between them. Germline lookup yields CDR1 SGHRS and CDR2 YFSETQ. The CDR3 DNA reads as TGCGCCAGCAGCTTGGGCGCTATTGCTAGCACAGATACGCAGTATTTT. As protein: CASSLGAIASTDTQYF. Together with reference TRBV5-1 and TRBJ2-3, the CDR3 gives the full variable domain: KAGVTQTPRYLIKTRGQQVTLSCSPISGHRSVSWYQQTPGQGLQFLFEYFSETQRNKGNFPGRFSGRQFSNSRSEMNVSTLELGDSALYLCASSLGAIASTDTQYFGPGTRLTVL.

V and J are TRBV4-1 and TRBJ2-1; TRBD1 matches 12 bases. The germline CDR1 and CDR2 sequences are MGHRA and YSYEKL. The J segment lost 4 bases and the V segment lost 3 bases, leaving 13 bases of the junction unmatched. CDR3 length: 19 amino acids. The CDR3 sequence is CASSHSSGTGGKRYNEQFF. The CDR3 coding sequence is TGCGCCAGCAGCCACTCCTCGGGGACAGGGGGCAAAAGGTACAATGAGCAGTTCTTC.

This chain connects TRBV15 to TRBJ2-5; D is possibly TRBD2 (6 bases). The end of the DNA fits TRBJ2-7 better, so the J call may be wrong. This CDR3 spans 15 amino acids. Germline V gene data show CDR1 as LNHNV and CDR2 as YYDKDF (reference sequence). CDR3 sequence: CATSRDLGGAGEQYF. CDR3 DNA: TGTGCCACCAGCAGAGATCTCGGGGGAGCGGGCGAGCAGTACTTC.

This sequence joins TRBV19 and TRBJ2-1; 9 bases are a match to TRBD1. Germline CDR1 LNHDA, CDR2 SQIVND (reference sequence). After removal of 4 bases from V and 7 bases from J, the junction contained 11 bases not matched to a gene. This CDR3 region has 16 residues. The CDR3 loop reads CASSRAWNRGLNEQFF. Here the CDR3 DNA reads TGTGCCAGTAGTAGAGCTTGGAACAGGGGGCTAAATGAGCAGTTCTTC.

This CDR3 is CASSSTTGNYGYTF. The CDR3 DNA is TGTGCCAGCAGTTCTACGACAGGAAACTATGGCTACACCTTC. The chain is built from TRBV2 and TRBJ1-2, with D perhaps TRBD1 (6 bases). CDR1 is SNHLY, CDR2 FYNNEI, per germline. The CDR3 consists of 14 residues. Trimming removed 5 bases at V and 2 bases at J, with 12 bases between.

The chain links TRBV7-8 to TRBJ2-7; TRBD1 agrees at 9 bases. Germline-derived CDR1 and CDR2 are SGHVS and FQNEAQ. This CDR3 has 16 amino acids. Trimming cost V 5 bases and J 1 base; bases outside gene matches: 9. CDR3: CASSRKTGGASYEQYF. CDR3 in DNA: TGTGCCAGCAGCCGTAAAACAGGGGGCGCTTCCTACGAGCAGTACTTC.